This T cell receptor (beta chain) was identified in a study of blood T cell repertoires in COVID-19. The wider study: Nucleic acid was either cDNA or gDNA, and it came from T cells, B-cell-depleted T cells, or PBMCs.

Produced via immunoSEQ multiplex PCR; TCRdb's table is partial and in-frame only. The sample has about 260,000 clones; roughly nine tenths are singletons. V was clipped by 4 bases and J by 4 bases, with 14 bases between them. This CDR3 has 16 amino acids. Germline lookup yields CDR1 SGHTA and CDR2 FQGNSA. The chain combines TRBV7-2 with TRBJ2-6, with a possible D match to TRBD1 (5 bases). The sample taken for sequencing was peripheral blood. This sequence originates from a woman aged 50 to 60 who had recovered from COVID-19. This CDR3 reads CASSYIGAAGANVLTF. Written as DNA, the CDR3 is TGTGCCAGCAGCTATATAGGGGCTGCCGGGGCCAACGTCCTGACTTTC.